The entry below describes one T cell receptor (beta chain). These data belong to a study of technical replicates of blood from a few donors. Generated by immunoSEQ multiplex PCR, the TCRdb table keeps only in-frame clones and is missing some. The table records roughly 12,000 clones, almost 95% of them present only once. Trimming pared 9 bases from V and 1 base from J, leaving 17 bases between. Per the germline V gene, CDR1 is ENHRY and CDR2 is SYGVKD. CDR3 length: 15 amino acids. The chain combines TRBV10-3 with TRBJ2-3; the D gene is possibly TRBD2 (7 bases). Sequencing was carried out using PBMCs. This receptor was identified in a human donor in good health. The chain's CDR3 is CAMAGREGGTDTQYF. DNA for the CDR3: TGTGCCATGGCGGGGAGGGAGGGGGGCACAGATACGCAGTATTTT.